The source of this T cell receptor (beta chain) is a study of blood T cell repertoires in COVID-19. With 5 bases clipped from V and 5 bases from J, the junction kept 14 bases outside the gene matches. The V gene's germline CDR1 is SGHTA and CDR2 FQGTGA. The length of the CDR3 is 16 residues. Clones were sequenced by immunoSEQ multiplex PCR, and TCRdb holds only the in-frame ones, with some missing. The table records about 250,000 clones, roughly 88% of them present only once. Seattle patients were enrolled while actively infected and followed longitudinally. The chain carries TRBV7-3 and TRBJ1-1; 7 nucleotides agree with TRBD1. The specimen was peripheral blood. This clonotype originated in a woman aged 80 or older with COVID-19, enrolled during active disease. CDR3 residues: CASSPTTGMGKTEAFF. In DNA, the CDR3 is TGTGCCAGCAGCCCGACGACAGGGATGGGCAAAACTGAAGCTTTCTTT.